Below are 21 T cell receptor beta chains sequenced from a single sample in a study of neoadjuvant nivolumab and ipilimumab in lung cancer. Profiling relied on immunoSEQ multiplex PCR, and the TCRdb table lists in-frame clones only, not all of them. Seen here are 25,000 to 30,000 clones, about 78% observed once, and the top ten hold 15% to 20%. The source material was tumor tissue, sampled after neoadjuvant nivolumab, alone or with ipilimumab, at or shortly before surgery. The receptors were gathered from an adult with non-small cell lung cancer.

The gene calls are TRBV5-1 and TRBJ2-1, with TRBD2 matching 9 bases. Unmatched junction bases numbered 9, after V lost 4 bases and J lost 7 bases. Germline V gene sequence: CDR1 SGHRS, CDR2 YFSETQ. There are 15 residues in the CDR3. This CDR3 is CASSQTGTSRNEQFF. DNA for the CDR3: TGCGCCAGCAGCCAAACCGGGACTAGCAGGAATGAGCAGTTCTTC.

This clone was detected only a few times. The V and J genes are TRBV18 and TRBJ1-1, with D tentatively TRBD1 (6 bases). CDR3 length: 17 residues. The germline V gene has CDR1 KGHSH and CDR2 LQKENI. The V end was cut by 0 bases, the J end by 5 bases, with 19 bases between. CDR3 sequence reads: CASSPPSGAGSGTEAFF. CDR3 bases: TGTGCCAGCTCACCACCGTCAGGGGCTGGGTCAGGGACTGAAGCTTTCTTT. Looking up the rest from reference TRBV18 and TRBJ1-1 gives the full variable domain: NAGVMQNPRHLVRRRGQEARLRCSPMKGHSHVYWYRQLPEEGLKFMVYLQKENIIDESGMPKERFSAEFPKEGPSILRIQQVVRGDSAAYFCASSPPSGAGSGTEAFFGQGTRLTVV.

This clone has only one observation. The CDR3 nucleotides are TGTGCCAGCAGCCCCTACGGACAGTACAATGAGCAGTTCTTC. Translation gives CASSPYGQYNEQFF. The rearrangement uses TRBV7-6 and TRBJ2-1; D may be TRBD1 (6 bases). V lost 5 bases to trimming and J lost 4 bases, with 12 bases between them. The length of the CDR3 is 14 residues. CDR1 SGHVS and CDR2 FNYEAQ come from the germline V gene.

The J gene is TRBJ2-4, the V gene TRBV5-5; 8 positions match TRBD1. Germline lookup yields CDR1 SGHKS and CDR2 YYEKEE (reference sequence). This CDR3 spans 15 amino acids. V dropped 5 bases and J dropped 2; count of bases not matched to a gene: 6. The CDR3 DNA follows: TGTGCCAGCAGAGCCGGACAGGGAACCAAAAACATTCAGTACTTC. It codes for CASRAGQGTKNIQYF.

The chain uses TRBV7-3 and TRBJ2-2; D gene unclear. The CDR3 sequence is 12 residues long. In germline, CDR1 is SGHTA, CDR2 FQGTGA. Trimming cost V 5 bases and J 0 bases, with 1 base left between them. As DNA, the CDR3 is TGTGCCAGCAGCCCGAACACCGGGGAGCTGTTTTTT. Translated, it gives CASSPNTGELFF.

The V call is TRBV5-1, the J call TRBJ1-2; a weak D match, TRBD1 (6 bases). The V and J ends lost 4 bases and 5 bases respectively, with 15 bases between them. The germline gives CDR1 SGHRS, CDR2 YFSETQ. The CDR3 spans 14 residues. The CDR3 coding sequence is TGCGCCAGCAGCCCCGGGACAAGTCAGTATGGCTACACCTTC. Protein product: CASSPGTSQYGYTF.

The chain carries TRBV18 and TRBJ1-1; D gene ambiguous. The germline V and J ends were trimmed by 3 bases and 1 base, with 12 bases remaining between them. The CDR3 contains 15 residues. The germline V gene encodes CDR1 KGHSH and CDR2 LQKENI. In nucleotides, the CDR3 is TGTGCCAGCTCACCGGTATTACAGAAGAACACTGAAGCTTTCTTT. It yields the protein CASSPVLQKNTEAFF.

The V gene is TRBV25-1, the J gene TRBJ1-2; TRBD1 agrees at 12 bases. CDR1 is MGHDK, CDR2 SYGVNS, per germline. The CDR3 contains 15 residues. Germline trimming cut 5 bases from V and 7 bases from J; bases unmatched to any gene: 8. DNA of the CDR3: TGTGCCAGCAGTCGAGAGGGACAGGGGGCCTTTGGCTACACCTTC. Translated, it gives CASSREGQGAFGYTF.

The CDR3 bases are TGTGCCAGCGGGGGGGGCTCTAACAATCAGCCCCAGCATTTT. This sequence encodes CASGGGSNNQPQHF. The chain has TRBV4-2 and TRBJ1-5; D may be TRBD1 (6 bases). This CDR3 is built from 14 residues. Deletions cut 8 bases from V and 3 bases from J, with 14 bases between. Germline lookup yields CDR1 LGHNA and CDR2 YNFKEQ.

This clone occurred a few times. This chain joins TRBV2 and TRBJ1-1; a possible D gene is TRBD1 (6 bases). V was clipped by 4 bases and J by 0 bases, with 9 bases between them. Germline V gene sequence: CDR1 SNHLY, CDR2 FYNNEI. The CDR3 runs to 14 residues. CDR3 sequence: CASSGGGMNTEAFF. The DNA of the CDR3 is TGTGCCAGCAGTGGGGGGGGCATGAACACTGAAGCTTTCTTT.

The chain combines TRBV2 with TRBJ1-6; 8 nucleotides agree with TRBD1. V was clipped by 7 bases and J by 7 bases; unmatched bases: 3. This CDR3 is built from 13 residues. Germline values: CDR1 SNHLY, CDR2 FYNNEI. CDR3 sequence: CASTWDRNSPLHF. The CDR3, as DNA: TGTGCCAGCACTTGGGACAGGAATTCACCCCTCCACTTT.

The J gene is TRBJ2-5, the V gene TRBV12-5; 9 bases line up with TRBD1. V shed 5 bases and J 4 bases; nucleotides not matched to a gene: 8. The CDR3 loop spans 15 amino acids. From germline, CDR1 is LGHNT and CDR2 FRNRAP. This CDR3 is CASGGSGTGRETQYF. The DNA of the CDR3 is TGTGCTAGTGGTGGATCCGGGACAGGGAGAGAGACCCAGTACTTC.

Only a few counts were recorded for this clone. This chain uses TRBV7-2 with TRBJ2-4; D not certain. This CDR3 is built from 15 residues. Trimming left V 0 bases short and J 0 bases short, with 6 bases between. The V gene's germline CDR1 is SGHTA and CDR2 FQGNSA. The CDR3 loop is CASSLANLAKNIQYF. The DNA for the CDR3 is TGTGCCAGCAGCTTAGCTAACCTAGCCAAAAACATTCAGTACTTC.

The chain uses TRBV5-4 and TRBJ1-1; a possible D gene is TRBD1 (6 bases). This CDR3 is 15 amino acids long. V was trimmed by 4 bases and J by 1 base, leaving 14 bases between them. Germline V CDR1 and CDR2: SGHNT, YYREEE (reference sequence). The CDR3 spells CASSVTKQGNTEAFF. The CDR3 DNA is TGTGCCAGCAGCGTTACGAAACAGGGGAACACTGAAGCTTTCTTT.

V and J are TRBV15 and TRBJ2-5, with TRBD1 matching over 7 bases. This CDR3 region has 14 residues. Germline CDR1 reads LNHNV; CDR2 reads YYDKDF (reference sequence). Trimming removed 2 bases from V and 3 bases from J; junction bases left unmatched: 3. CDR3 nucleotide sequence: TGTGCCACCAGCAGACGACAGGGCGAAGAGACCCAGTACTTC. Amino acid sequence: CATSRRQGEETQYF.

The gene calls are TRBV15 and TRBJ2-5; unclear D gene. V was clipped by 4 bases and J by 2 bases, with 11 bases between them. Germline V gene data show CDR1 as LNHNV and CDR2 as YYDKDF (reference sequence). The CDR3 has 14 amino acids. The CDR3 region has the DNA TGTGCCACCAGCAATACAAGGGATCAAGAGACCCAGTACTTC. Translating it yields CATSNTRDQETQYF.

CDR3 sequence reads: CASSRDASRTEAFF. In DNA, the CDR3 is TGTGCCTCTTCTCGGGACGCCAGCCGGACTGAAGCTTTCTTT. The chain carries TRBV30 and TRBJ1-1, with D possibly matching TRBD1 (5 bases). Trimming took 7 bases from V and 5 from J, leaving 20 bases between them. The CDR3 spans 14 residues. Per germline, CDR1 GTSNPN and CDR2 SVGIG (reference sequence). The variable domain in full, completed from reference TRBV30 and TRBJ1-1, reads SQTIHQWPATLVQPVGSPLSLECTVEGTSNPNLYWYRQAAGRGLQLLFYSVGIGQISSEVPQNLSASRPQDRQFILSSKKLLLSDSGFYLCASSRDASRTEAFFGQGTRLTVV.

CDR3 sequence (DNA): TGCGCCAGCAGCTTGGGCAGGAGAGAAGAGACCCAGTACTTC. Its protein product is CASSLGRREETQYF. This chain joins TRBV5-1 and TRBJ2-5, with D unclear. The V gene lost 0 bases and the J gene lost 3 bases, with 9 bases spanning the gap. Germline values: CDR1 SGHRS, CDR2 YFSETQ. The CDR3 totals 14 residues.

The V and J genes are TRBV18 and TRBJ2-5; 7 bases agree with TRBD1. J lost 4 bases, V lost 4 bases, and 6 bases had no gene match. Germline CDR1 is KGHSH and CDR2 is LQKENI. The CDR3 runs to 14 residues. The CDR3 protein is CASSQGAGRETQYF. The CDR3 region has the DNA TGTGCCAGCTCACAGGGGGCAGGGAGAGAGACCCAGTACTTC.

The V gene is TRBV15, the J gene TRBJ2-1; D ambiguous. The CDR3 runs 16 residues. Trimming stripped 1 base from V and 0 bases from J, with 10 bases between. Germline V gene data show CDR1 as LNHNV and CDR2 as YYDKDF (reference sequence). In DNA form, the CDR3 reads TGTGCCACCAGCAGAGGTGAGGTTAGCTCCTACAATGAGCAGTTCTTC. Amino acid sequence: CATSRGEVSSYNEQFF. Using reference TRBV15 and TRBJ2-1 for the parts outside the CDR3, the full variable domain is DAMVIQNPRYQVTQFGKPVTLSCSQTLNHNVMYWYQQKSSQAPKLLFHYYDKDFNNEADTPDNFQSRRPNTSFCFLDIRSPGLGDTAMYLCATSRGEVSSYNEQFFGPGTRLTVL.

This clone was seen a handful of times. The chain has TRBV27 and TRBJ2-1; 8 bases line up with TRBD1. Trimming took 6 bases from V and 6 from J; bases not matched to a gene: 4. The CDR3 covers 13 residues. Germline lookup yields CDR1 MNHEY and CDR2 SMNVEV (reference sequence). CDR3 sequence (DNA): TGTGCCAGCAGGAAAACAGGGGGCAATGAGCAGTTCTTC. Its protein product is CASRKTGGNEQFF.